Described below is a single T cell receptor (beta chain) sequence and its context. The CDR3 is made up of 14 amino acids. The trim removed 3 bases at V and 4 bases at J, leaving 4 bases unmatched. Looked up from germline, CDR1 is MNHNY and CDR2 is SVGAGI (reference sequence). Libraries were prepared by immunoSEQ multiplex PCR; TCRdb keeps only in-frame clonotypes and omits some of them. Among 70,000 or so clones listed, roughly nine tenths were seen once. This entry belongs to a study of cytomegalovirus exposure and HLA in healthy donors. V is TRBV6-6 and J is TRBJ2-7; 9 nucleotides line up with TRBD1. The material sequenced was PBMCs. This sequence was found in a man between 18 and 35 years old in good health and CMV-seronegative. The CDR3 nucleotides read TGTGCCAGCAGTTATCCCGGACAGGGGTACGAGCAGTACTTC. This encodes CASSYPGQGYEQYF.